This entry lists 4 T cell receptor beta chains sequenced from one sample in a study of T cells of healthy individuals. TCRdb reprocessed the 5' RACE reads with MiXCR, giving one entry per CDR3 protein. Of about 82,000 distinct CDR3 sequences in the sample, approximately 4.8% were seen once. These receptors all stem from a female donor in good health.

This rearrangement joins TRBV5-6 to TRBJ2-4; maybe TRBD2 (6 bases). V was clipped by 4 bases and J by 2 bases, with 13 bases between them. The CDR3 totals 15 residues. CDR1 and CDR2 from the germline V gene are SGHDT and YYEEEE. The CDR3 reads CASSPAGSPKNIQYF. The CDR3 bases are TGTGCCAGCAGCCCCGCCGGGAGCCCCAAAAACATTCAGTACTTC.

This clonotype was found many times. The rearrangement uses TRBV20-1 and TRBJ2-5; TRBD2 agrees at 13 bases. CDR3 size: 16 residues. Germline CDR1 DFQATT, CDR2 SNEGSKA (reference sequence). V lost 8 bases and J lost 3; bases outside the gene matches: 12. In DNA form, the CDR3 reads TGCAGTTCACTAGCGGGAGGGTCTAGGATCGAAGAGACCCAGTACTTC. Its translation: CSSLAGGSRIEETQYF.

This clonotype was seen many times. This chain uses TRBV4-3 with TRBJ1-3; 7 positions agree with TRBD1. V lost 4 bases, J lost 0 bases, and 9 bases stayed unmatched. CDR1 LGHNA and CDR2 YSLEER come from the germline V gene. CDR3 size: 17 residues. The CDR3 protein is CASSPTWGTASGNTIYF. The CDR3 nucleotides read TGCGCCAGCAGCCCCACGTGGGGGACAGCCTCTGGAAACACCATATATTTT.

This clonotype has ten or more counts. The rearrangement uses TRBV4-1 and TRBJ1-1, with 9 bases fitting TRBD1. V shed 0 bases and J 6 bases; nucleotides not matched to a gene: 2. The germline V gene encodes CDR1 MGHRA and CDR2 YSYEKL. The CDR3 length is 14 residues. DNA for the CDR3: TGCGCCAGCAGCCAAGAACAGGGGGCCGCTGAAGCTTTCTTT. This codes for CASSQEQGAAEAFF.